These 23 T cell receptor beta chains were all obtained from the same sample, sequenced in a study of shared clonotypes between healthy human individuals. TCRdb keeps only in-frame clones here, not all; method: immunoSEQ multiplex PCR. The table records nearly 2 million clones, roughly 95% of them present only once. Naive CD8 cells, CD45RO-negative and positively selected for CCR7, excluded terminally differentiated effector memory CD45RA+ cells. The sequenced sample was naive CD8+ T cells sorted from blood. The receptors were sampled from a man aged 18 to 30 in good health.

The chain couples TRBV19 to TRBJ1-5; D uncertain. Deletions cut 1 base from V and 3 bases from J, with 7 bases between. This CDR3 comprises 14 residues. Per germline, CDR1 LNHDA and CDR2 SQIVND (reference sequence). The CDR3: CASSIADYNQPQHF. The CDR3 nucleotides read TGTGCCAGTAGTATAGCAGACTACAATCAGCCCCAGCATTTT.

A remark on this clone: Other nucleotide sequences from this sample produce the same CDR3. The V and J genes are TRBV11-2 and TRBJ2-7; D not resolved. Germline-derived CDR1 and CDR2 are SGHAT and FQNNGV. Trimming removed 1 base at V and 2 bases at J, with 6 bases between. The CDR3 is made up of 13 amino acids. The CDR3 is CASSLGLPYEQYF. Here the CDR3 DNA reads TGTGCCAGCAGCTTAGGGTTGCCCTACGAGCAGTACTTC.

The rearrangement joins TRBV5-6 to TRBJ1-1; 8 bases are shared with TRBD1. V lost 3 bases and J lost 1; bases outside the gene matches: 2. This CDR3 has 14 residues. Germline V gene lookup returns CDR1 SGHDT and CDR2 YYEEEE. This CDR3 reads CASSWGQANTEAFF. DNA for the CDR3: TGTGCCAGCAGCTGGGGACAGGCGAACACTGAAGCTTTCTTT.

The genes are TRBV13 and TRBJ2-3; perhaps TRBD1 as D (5 bases). Germline assignment: CDR1 PRHDT and CDR2 FYEKMQ (reference sequence). This CDR3 contains 15 residues. V was pared by 2 bases and J by 6 bases, with 15 bases between. For the CDR3, the DNA is TGTGCCAGCAGCTTACTAAAGGACATTACGGATACGCAGTATTTT. As protein: CASSLLKDITDTQYF.

This chain connects TRBV5-6 to TRBJ1-1, with 7 bases that match TRBD1. The CDR3 length is 13 residues. The V and J ends lost 4 bases and 1 base, in that order; junction bases with no gene match: 1. Germline V CDR1 and CDR2: SGHDT, YYEEEE. The DNA for the CDR3 is TGTGCCAGCAGCCAGGGGGGGAACACTGAAGCTTTCTTT. Its protein is CASSQGGNTEAFF. The variable domain in full, with the rest retrieved from reference TRBV5-6 and TRBJ1-1, is DAGVTQSPTHLIKTRGQQVTLRCSPKSGHDTVSWYQQALGQGPQFIFQYYEEEERQRGNFPDRFSGHQFPNYSSELNVNALLLGDSALYLCASSQGGNTEAFFGQGTRLTVV.

The chain recombines TRBV30 with TRBJ1-1, with D uncertain. The V and J ends lost 5 bases and 0 bases respectively, with 16 bases between them. This CDR3 spans 15 amino acids. Germline assignment: CDR1 GTSNPN and CDR2 SVGIG (reference sequence). CDR3 nucleotides: TGTGCCTGGCAGAATAGTGCTGCGATGAACACTGAAGCTTTCTTT. This sequence encodes CAWQNSAAMNTEAFF.

The V gene is TRBV5-1, the J gene TRBJ2-7, with TRBD1 matching 10 bases. The CDR3 totals 18 residues. V was clipped by 1 base and J by 0 bases; unmatched bases: 10. The V gene's germline CDR1 is SGHRS and CDR2 YFSETQ. The CDR3 loop is CASSLSGQGPLLSYEQYF. CDR3 DNA sequence: TGCGCCAGCAGCTTGTCGGGACAGGGGCCCTTACTCTCCTACGAGCAGTACTTC.

The gene calls are TRBV6-5 and TRBJ2-7; D is unclear. Trimming pared 10 bases from V and 2 bases from J, leaving 12 bases between. The CDR3 runs 12 residues. The germline gives CDR1 MNHEY, CDR2 SVGAGI. The CDR3, as DNA: TGTGCCACACTCTCCAGCCCCTACGAGCAGTACTTC. Translation: CATLSSPYEQYF.

The rearrangement joins TRBV20-1 to TRBJ1-6, with D unresolved. CDR1 is DFQATT and CDR2 is SNEGSKA in the germline V gene (reference sequence). V gave up 6 bases and J gave up 8 bases, with 8 bases separating them. CDR3 length: 11 amino acids. The CDR3 spells CSAHSDSPLHF. CDR3 DNA sequence: TGCAGTGCCCACAGTGATTCACCCCTCCACTTT.

J is TRBJ2-5 and V is TRBV5-1; TRBD1 matches 8 bases. Trimming took 1 base from V and 5 from J; bases not matched to a gene: 7. Germline V gene lookup returns CDR1 SGHRS and CDR2 YFSETQ. This CDR3 is 15 amino acids long. CDR3: CASSLMGQASETQYF. CDR3 bases: TGCGCCAGCAGCTTGATGGGACAGGCAAGCGAGACCCAGTACTTC.

CDR3 nucleotide sequence: TGTGCCTGGAGACTAGCGGGACGGTTGGGCACAGATACGCAGTATTTT. Encoded protein: CAWRLAGRLGTDTQYF. V and J are TRBV30 and TRBJ2-3; 10 bases are shared with TRBD2. This CDR3 region has 16 residues. V trimming: 3 bases; J trimming: 1 base; junction bases outside the gene matches: 7. CDR1 is GTSNPN and CDR2 is SVGIG in the germline V gene (reference sequence).

V usage is TRBV2 and J usage is TRBJ1-1; TRBD1 aligns across 9 bases. The trim removed 5 bases at V and 10 bases at J, leaving 11 bases unmatched. CDR1 is SNHLY, CDR2 FYNNEI, per germline. This CDR3 contains 14 residues. CDR3: CASSPQTGGAGAFF. Written as DNA, the CDR3 is TGTGCCAGCAGTCCTCAAACAGGGGGCGCAGGAGCTTTCTTT.

The chain couples TRBV27 to TRBJ1-2; D is uncertain. Germline CDR1 MNHEY, CDR2 SMNVEV (reference sequence). V shed 3 bases and J shed 5 bases, with 4 bases lying between them. This CDR3 contains 11 residues. CDR3 sequence (DNA): TGTGCCAGCAGTTTTGGGTATGGCTACACCTTC. Translation gives CASSFGYGYTF.

The V call is TRBV29-1, the J call TRBJ2-5; 12 bases match TRBD2. After removal of 7 bases from V and 3 bases from J, the junction contained 6 bases not matched to a gene. Germline CDR1 is SQVTM and CDR2 is ANQGSEA. The CDR3 spans 14 residues. The CDR3 loop is CSAPLAGGEETQYF. CDR3 nucleotides: TGCAGCGCCCCGCTAGCGGGGGGGGAAGAGACCCAGTACTTC. Full variable domain (missing parts from reference TRBV29-1 and TRBJ2-5): SAVISQKPSRDICQRGTSLTIQCQVDSQVTMMFWYRQQPGQSLTLIATANQGSEATYESGFVIDKFPISRPNLTFSTLTVSNMSPEDSSIYLCSAPLAGGEETQYFGPGTRLLVL.

The chain combines TRBV4-3 with TRBJ2-6; maybe TRBD2 (5 bases). The germline V and J ends were trimmed by 0 bases and 0 bases, with 15 bases remaining between them. This CDR3 has 19 residues. Germline CDR1 reads LGHNA; CDR2 reads YSLEER. CDR3 in DNA: TGCGCCAGCAGCCAAGATTTCGAGGGAACCTCCTCTGGGGCCAACGTCCTGACTTTC. This encodes CASSQDFEGTSSGANVLTF.

In regard to this clone: This same CDR3 is encoded by further DNA sequences in the sample. The chain carries TRBV9 and TRBJ1-1; perhaps TRBD1 as D (5 bases). V lost 3 bases and J 5 bases, leaving 11 bases between the germline ends. The germline V gene has CDR1 SGDLS and CDR2 YYNGEE. This CDR3 has 13 amino acids. Written as DNA, the CDR3 is TGTGCCAGCAGCGGCGGGGGAGGGACTGAAGCTTTCTTT. It specifies CASSGGGGTEAFF.

The genes are TRBV4-2 and TRBJ2-1, with 13 bases identical to TRBD2. The CDR3 runs 17 residues. Losses at the gene ends were 1 base for V and 2 bases for J; bases not matched to a gene: 2. Germline V lookup: CDR1 LGHNA, CDR2 YNFKEQ. CDR3 in DNA: TGTGCCAGCAGCCAAGGACTAGCGGGGGGAACCTACAATGAGCAGTTCTTC. Translated, it gives CASSQGLAGGTYNEQFF.

The V and J genes are TRBV4-3 and TRBJ2-7; D is possibly TRBD1 (5 bases). The V and J ends lost 3 bases and 2 bases respectively, with 17 bases between them. CDR1 and CDR2 (germline): LGHNA, YSLEER. The length of the CDR3 is 16 residues. The CDR3 is CASSQGHGNPAYEQYF. DNA of the CDR3: TGCGCCAGCAGCCAGGGGCATGGAAATCCCGCCTACGAGCAGTACTTC.

The chain employs TRBV28 and TRBJ2-5; D remains unclear. The CDR3 contains 15 residues. Trimming removed 2 bases at V and 2 bases at J, with 12 bases between. Germline V gives CDR1 MDHEN, CDR2 SYDVKM. The CDR3 is CASSLRQPVQETQYF. CDR3 bases: TGTGCCAGCAGTTTAAGGCAGCCTGTACAAGAGACCCAGTACTTC.

V usage is TRBV5-1 and J usage is TRBJ1-2; D perhaps matches TRBD1 (5 bases). Germline V CDR1 and CDR2: SGHRS, YFSETQ. The CDR3 loop spans 13 amino acids. Trimming shortened V by 5 bases and J by 4 bases, and 12 bases separated the two germline ends. CDR3 in amino acids: CASSDRGGYGYTF. The CDR3 DNA reads TGCGCCAGCAGTGACAGAGGCGGCTATGGCTACACCTTC.

This clone was picked up one time. The chain has TRBV28 and TRBJ1-1; D remains unclear. The CDR3 runs to 15 residues. V shed 4 bases and J shed 4 bases, with 16 bases lying between them. Germline values: CDR1 MDHEN, CDR2 SYDVKM. The CDR3 bases are TGTGCCAGCAGTTCAAACCCCCCCTCGGGCACTGAAGCTTTCTTT. It specifies CASSSNPPSGTEAFF.

The chain employs TRBV10-1 and TRBJ2-1, with a possible D match to TRBD1 (6 bases). CDR1 and CDR2 (germline): WNHNN, SYGVQD (reference sequence). The CDR3 has 16 amino acids. The V end lost 1 base, the J end lost 5 bases, and 15 bases lay between the germline ends. CDR3 in amino acids: CASSEWTEGKNNEQFF. The DNA for the CDR3 is TGCGCCAGCAGTGAGTGGACAGAAGGAAAAAACAATGAGCAGTTCTTC.

The genes are TRBV2 and TRBJ2-3; D might be TRBD1 (6 bases). Trimming removed 4 bases at V and 5 bases at J, with 19 bases between. CDR3 size: 16 residues. The germline V gene encodes CDR1 SNHLY and CDR2 FYNNEI. The CDR3 DNA sequence: TGTGCCAGCAGTGGACCGGGACACCTCAGCGGAGATACGCAGTATTTT. Protein: CASSGPGHLSGDTQYF. Looking up the rest from reference TRBV2 and TRBJ2-3 gives the full variable domain: EPEVTQTPSHQVTQMGQEVILRCVPISNHLYFYWYRQILGQKVEFLVSFYNNEISEKSEIFDDQFSVERPDGSNFTLKIRSTKLEDSAMYFCASSGPGHLSGDTQYFGPGTRLTVL.